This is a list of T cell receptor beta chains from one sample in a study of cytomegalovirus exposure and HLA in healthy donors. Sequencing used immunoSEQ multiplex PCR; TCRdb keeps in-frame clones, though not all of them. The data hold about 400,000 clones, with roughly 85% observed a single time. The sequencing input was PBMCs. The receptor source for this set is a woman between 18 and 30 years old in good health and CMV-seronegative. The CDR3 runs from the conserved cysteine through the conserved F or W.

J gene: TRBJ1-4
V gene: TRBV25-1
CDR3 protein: CASGQFEKLFF

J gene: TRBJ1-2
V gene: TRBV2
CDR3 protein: CASSSATVPYGYTF

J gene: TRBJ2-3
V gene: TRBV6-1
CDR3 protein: CASSGSFRSGTDTQYF

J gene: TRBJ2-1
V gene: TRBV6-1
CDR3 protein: CASSMSGGQFF

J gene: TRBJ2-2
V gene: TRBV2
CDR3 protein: CASSRDRGHTGELFF

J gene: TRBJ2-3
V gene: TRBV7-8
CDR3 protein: CASSGGGTDTQYF

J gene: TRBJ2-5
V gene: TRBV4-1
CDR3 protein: CASSRRFGGQGSSGETQYF

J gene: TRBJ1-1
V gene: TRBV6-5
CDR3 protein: CASSYSIAGRTEAFF

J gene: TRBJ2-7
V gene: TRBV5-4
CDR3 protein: CASSLGQGRYEQYF

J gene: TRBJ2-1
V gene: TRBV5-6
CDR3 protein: CASSLVGGDEQFF

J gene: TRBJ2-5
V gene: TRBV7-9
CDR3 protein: CASSRTRGGETQYF

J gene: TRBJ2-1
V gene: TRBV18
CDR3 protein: CASSPPTGEEQFF

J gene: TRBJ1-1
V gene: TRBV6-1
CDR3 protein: CASSEPRSTEAFF

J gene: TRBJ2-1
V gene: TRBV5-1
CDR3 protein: CASSFRGDEQFF

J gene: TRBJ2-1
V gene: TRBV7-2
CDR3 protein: CASSRGQNNEQFF

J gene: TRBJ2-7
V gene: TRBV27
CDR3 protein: CASSLYLSEGPPYEQYF

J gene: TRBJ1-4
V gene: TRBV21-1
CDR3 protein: CASSKGSWGLEKLFF

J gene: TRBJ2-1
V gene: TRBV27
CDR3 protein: CASSQDYINEQFF

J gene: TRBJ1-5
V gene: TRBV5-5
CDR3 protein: CASQPGGDNQPQHF

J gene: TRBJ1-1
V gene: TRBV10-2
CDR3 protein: CASKKTVRYGTEAFF

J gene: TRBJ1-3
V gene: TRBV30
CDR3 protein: CAWSIPLGQGWENTIYF

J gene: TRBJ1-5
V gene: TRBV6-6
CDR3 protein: CASSSGTGGNQPQHF

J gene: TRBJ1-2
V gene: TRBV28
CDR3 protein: CASSLFGITGRTNYGYTF

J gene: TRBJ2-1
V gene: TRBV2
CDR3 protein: CASSEFPGNEQFF

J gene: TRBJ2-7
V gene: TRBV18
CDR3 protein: CASSSPGQGGSEQYF

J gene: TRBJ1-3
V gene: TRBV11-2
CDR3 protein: CASSPGQGAFGNTIYF

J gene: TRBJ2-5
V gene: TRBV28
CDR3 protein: CASSFWTSGGQETQYF

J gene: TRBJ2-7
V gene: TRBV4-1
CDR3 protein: CASSPPGHFYEQYF

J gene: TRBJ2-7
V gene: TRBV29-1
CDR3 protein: CSVEVGGRQYEQYF

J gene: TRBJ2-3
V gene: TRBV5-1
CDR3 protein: CASSLMDRGHFTDTQYF

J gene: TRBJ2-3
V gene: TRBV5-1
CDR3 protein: CASSPLDKTDTQYF

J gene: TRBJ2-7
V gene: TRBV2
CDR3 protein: CASSEANGYEQYF

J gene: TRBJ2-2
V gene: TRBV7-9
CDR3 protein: CASSLVWTSGTPNTGELFF

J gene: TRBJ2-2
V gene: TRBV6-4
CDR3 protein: CASGDFSCPFF

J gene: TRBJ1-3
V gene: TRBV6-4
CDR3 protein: CASRPDRGSGNTIYF

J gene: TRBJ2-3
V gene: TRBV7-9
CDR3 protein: CASSLRRGRDSHPLQYF

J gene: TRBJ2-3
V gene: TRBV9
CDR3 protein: CASSVEQGKITDTQYF

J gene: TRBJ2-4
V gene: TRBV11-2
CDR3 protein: CASSLEKRAPKNIQYF

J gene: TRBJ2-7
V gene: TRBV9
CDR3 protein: CASSRLLVSGEQYF

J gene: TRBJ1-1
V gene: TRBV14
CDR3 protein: CASRGGAEAFF

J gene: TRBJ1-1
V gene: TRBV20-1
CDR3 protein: CGPTLGPEAFF

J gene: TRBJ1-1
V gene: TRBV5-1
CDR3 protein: CASSPLPGQGETEAFF

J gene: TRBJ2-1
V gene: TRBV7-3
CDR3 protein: CASSLIRGLADKRRGPYNEQFF

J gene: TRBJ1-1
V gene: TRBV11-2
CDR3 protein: CASSLVLGPGTEAFF

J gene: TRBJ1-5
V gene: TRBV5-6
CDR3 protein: CASSLQRGYRTGGNQPQHF

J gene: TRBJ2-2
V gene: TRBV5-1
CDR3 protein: CASSLGWLARDSDTGELFF

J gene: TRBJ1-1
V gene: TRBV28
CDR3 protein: CASSFGGNTEAFF

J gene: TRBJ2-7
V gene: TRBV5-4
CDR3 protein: CASSLGGLAGGRYEQYF

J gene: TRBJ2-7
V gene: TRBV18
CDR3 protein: CASSPAGAPYEQYF

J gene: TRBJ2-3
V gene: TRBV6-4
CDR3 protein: CASSDSTGGADTQYF

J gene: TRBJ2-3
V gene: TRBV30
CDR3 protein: CAWSVSLDTQYF

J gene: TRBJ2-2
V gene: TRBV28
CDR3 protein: CASSLSSSGRAFTGELFF